Listed below are T cell receptor beta chains from one sample, sequenced in a study of cytomegalovirus exposure and HLA in healthy donors. Method: immunoSEQ multiplex PCR; TCRdb's copy keeps in-frame clones and lacks some. The profile shows approximately 91,000 clones, 86% of them singletons. The sequencing sample was made of PBMCs. All receptors derive from a young man in good health and CMV-seropositive. Both conserved end residues are part of each CDR3. A D gene is named only where the DNA matches it firmly. For some rows the clone size is stated as once, few or many, or as a class when expanded; others skip it.

d_call,v_call,clone_size,j_call,cdr3_aa,cdr3_nt
NA,TRBV5-6,NA,TRBJ2-7,CASSFHDRPSYEQYF,TGTGCCAGCAGCTTTCACGACAGGCCGTCCTACGAGCAGTACTTC
TRBD1,TRBV7-2,NA,TRBJ2-5,CASSLAFPGQGAGVETQYF,TGTGCCAGCAGCTTAGCCTTCCCGGGACAGGGGGCGGGAGTAGAGACCCAGTACTTC
TRBD1,TRBV7-6,once,TRBJ1-4,CASSHGQGNEKLFF,TGTGCCAGCAGCCACGGACAGGGGAACGAAAAACTGTTTTTT
TRBD2,TRBV6-5,NA,TRBJ2-2,CASSYSGGTGELFF,TGTGCCAGCAGTTACTCGGGGGGGACCGGGGAGCTGTTTTTT
TRBD2,TRBV5-1,once,TRBJ2-7,CASSRAGLGEEQYF,TGCGCCAGCAGCAGAGCGGGACTTGGAGAGGAGCAGTACTTC
NA,TRBV5-4,NA,TRBJ1-5,CARKTGRSNQPQHF,TGTGCCAGAAAGACAGGTCGTAGCAATCAGCCCCAGCATTTT
TRBD1,TRBV5-1,NA,TRBJ2-5,CASSRRGQEQETQYF,TGCGCCAGCAGCCGAAGAGGACAGGAGCAAGAGACCCAGTACTTC
TRBD2,TRBV5-1,NA,TRBJ2-3,CASSLGLAGEDTQYF,TGCGCCAGCAGCTTGGGACTAGCGGGAGAAGATACGCAGTATTTT
TRBD2,TRBV2,NA,TRBJ2-3,CASRKGLAEADTQYF,TGTGCCAGCAGGAAGGGACTAGCGGAGGCAGATACGCAGTATTTT
TRBD2,TRBV25-1,NA,TRBJ2-1,CASSDSRLAGVINEQFF,TGTGCCAGCAGTGACTCCCGACTAGCGGGAGTAATAAATGAGCAGTTCTTC
NA,TRBV5-1,NA,TRBJ2-7,CASSLEGPVSEQYF,TGCGCCAGCAGCTTGGAGGGGCCCGTGAGCGAGCAGTACTTC
NA,TRBV28,NA,TRBJ2-5,CASRSPPPSQETQYF,TGTGCCAGCAGGTCACCCCCCCCCAGCCAAGAGACCCAGTACTTC
TRBD2,TRBV10-3,NA,TRBJ2-7,CAIRASGMAEQYF,TGTGCCATCAGAGCTAGCGGGATGGCCGAGCAGTACTTC
TRBD1,TRBV5-1,few,TRBJ1-1,CASSLGSLWTGGAFF,TGCGCCAGCAGCTTGGGAAGTCTGTGGACAGGCGGAGCTTTCTTT
NA,TRBV28,NA,TRBJ2-5,CASSPARPQETQYF,TGTGCCAGCAGCCCAGCGAGACCCCAAGAGACCCAGTACTTC
TRBD2,TRBV7-3,NA,TRBJ2-2,CASSSGGSNTGELFF,TGTGCCAGCAGCTCCGGGGGGTCGAACACCGGGGAGCTGTTTTTT
TRBD2,TRBV5-1,NA,TRBJ2-2,CASSLLGTSVTGELFF,TGCGCCAGCAGCTTACTAGGGACTAGCGTTACCGGGGAGCTGTTTTTT
TRBD2,TRBV9,NA,TRBJ2-3,CASRPRLAGADTQYF,TGTGCCAGCAGGCCTCGACTAGCGGGAGCAGATACGCAGTATTTT
NA,TRBV5-1,NA,TRBJ2-7,CASSFDYTYEQYF,TGCGCCAGCAGCTTCGATTACACATACGAGCAGTACTTC
NA,TRBV7-3,NA,TRBJ2-7,CASSSKGQGIRASYEQYF,TGTGCCAGCAGCTCAAAGGGTCAGGGGATAAGAGCCTCCTACGAGCAGTACTTC
TRBD1,TRBV28,NA,TRBJ2-1,CASSLRGLENEQFF,TGTGCCAGCAGTTTGAGGGGGCTGGAAAATGAGCAGTTCTTC